These 18 T cell receptor beta chains were all obtained from the same sample, sequenced in a study of cytomegalovirus exposure and HLA in healthy donors. PCR was performed using 60 Vbeta and 13 Jbeta primers. Measured with immunoSEQ multiplex PCR; TCRdb has only the in-frame clones, and not every one. The sample includes about 140,000 clones. Sequencing input: PBMCs. These receptors originate from a middle-aged man in good health and CMV-seronegative.

The chain couples TRBV7-2 to TRBJ1-2; a weak D match, TRBD1 (6 bases). This CDR3 has 17 amino acids. CDR1 is SGHTA, CDR2 FQGNSA, per germline. V shed 5 bases and J shed 2 bases, with 21 bases lying between them. The CDR3 reads CASSPTPGQGPNYGYTF. The CDR3 DNA sequence: TGTGCCAGCAGCCCAACCCCGGGACAAGGCCCCAACTATGGCTACACCTTC.

J is TRBJ1-5 and V is TRBV4-1; tentative D call: TRBD1 (5 bases). V lost 1 base and J 4 bases, leaving 14 bases between the germline ends. This CDR3 spans 16 amino acids. CDR1 MGHRA and CDR2 YSYEKL come from the germline V gene. The CDR3 reads CASSQGWGEKNQPQHF. CDR3 sequence (DNA): TGCGCCAGCAGCCAAGGGTGGGGGGAGAAGAATCAGCCCCAGCATTTT.

This chain uses TRBV19 with TRBJ1-1, with 7 bases identical to TRBD1. The CDR3 extends over 15 amino acids. The V gene end was trimmed by 3 bases and the J gene end by 0 bases; junction bases not matched to a gene: 4. The germline gives CDR1 LNHDA, CDR2 SQIVND (reference sequence). The CDR3 loop reads CASSMTGPMNTEAFF. The CDR3 DNA is TGTGCCAGTAGTATGACAGGGCCCATGAACACTGAAGCTTTCTTT.

CDR3 sequence reads: CASSLAHWTASSYGYTF. In DNA form, the CDR3 reads TGTGCCAGCAGCTTAGCGCATTGGACAGCTTCCTCCTATGGCTACACCTTC. This rearrangement joins TRBV7-8 to TRBJ1-2; D perhaps matches TRBD1 (6 bases). The CDR3 length is 17 residues. Germline values: CDR1 SGHVS, CDR2 FQNEAQ. Trimming took off 0 bases at V and 4 bases at J, with 18 bases between the two ends.

The chain carries TRBV10-2 and TRBJ2-1; TRBD1 aligns across 8 bases. Germline V gene data show CDR1 as WSHSY and CDR2 as SAAADI. The junction had 10 bases not matched to a gene; V was cut back by 11 bases and J by 4 bases. The CDR3 loop spans 14 amino acids. Here the CDR3 reads CAAGRTGPYNEQFF. The CDR3 region has the DNA TGCGCCGCAGGAAGGACAGGGCCTTACAATGAGCAGTTCTTC.

The chain couples TRBV11-3 to TRBJ2-2; D is unclear. The CDR3 runs 13 residues. Trimming removed 4 bases from V and 3 bases from J, with 6 bases in between. Per germline, CDR1 SGHNT and CDR2 YENEEA. The DNA of the CDR3 is TGTGCCAGCAGCTCGTCCTACACCGGGGAGCTGTTTTTT. It yields the protein CASSSSYTGELFF.

J is TRBJ2-3 and V is TRBV9; D is perhaps TRBD2 (6 bases). This CDR3 is 14 amino acids long. The germline V and J ends were trimmed by 3 bases and 3 bases, with 11 bases remaining between them. Germline V CDR1 and CDR2: SGDLS, YYNGEE. CDR3 region: CASSGVRGTDTQYF. CDR3 sequence (DNA): TGTGCCAGCAGCGGGGTACGGGGGACAGATACGCAGTATTTT.

Concerning this clone: Additional DNA sequences in this sample encode the identical CDR3. The rearrangement uses TRBV6-6 and TRBJ1-2; D is unresolved. V lost 1 base and J 6 bases, leaving 9 bases between the germline ends. This CDR3 comprises 13 residues. CDR1 MNHNY and CDR2 SVGAGI come from the germline V gene (reference sequence). The CDR3 bases are TGTGCCAGCAGTTACTTAGGCGGCGATGGCTACACCTTC. As protein: CASSYLGGDGYTF.

CDR3 region: CASSETSGVWRDTQYF. Written as DNA, the CDR3 is TGTGCCAGCAGTGAAACGAGCGGGGTCTGGCGAGATACGCAGTATTTT. The genes are TRBV6-1 and TRBJ2-3; TRBD2 agrees at 7 bases. The CDR3 spans 16 residues. Looked up from germline, CDR1 is MNHNS and CDR2 is SASEGT. V dropped 2 bases and J dropped 5; count of bases not matched to a gene: 10.

The V call is TRBV19, the J call TRBJ1-3; D not resolved. The CDR3 has 16 amino acids. Germline V gene data show CDR1 as LNHDA and CDR2 as SQIVND (reference sequence). The ends were cut back, 1 base at V and 0 bases at J, with 10 bases in the middle. Here the CDR3 DNA reads TGTGCCAGTAGTATAGGACGGGTCATCTCTGGAAACACCATATATTTT. Its protein is CASSIGRVISGNTIYF.

The chain combines TRBV10-3 with TRBJ1-3, with D perhaps matching TRBD1 (5 bases). Trimming left V 7 bases short and J 2 bases short, with 9 bases between. The CDR3 contains 13 residues. Germline V CDR1 and CDR2: ENHRY, SYGVKD. Here the CDR3 DNA reads TGTGCCATCAATCAGGGAACTGGAAACACCATATATTTT. This sequence encodes CAINQGTGNTIYF.

The chain is built from TRBV5-1 and TRBJ2-7, with 9 bases lining up with TRBD2. The V gene's germline CDR1 is SGHRS and CDR2 YFSETQ. CDR3 length equals 16 residues. Unmatched junction bases numbered 14, after V lost 3 bases and J lost 7 bases. The CDR3 region has the DNA TGCGCCAGCAGCTCGCCCGGACTAGCGCCGATGGGGGAGCAGTACTTC. This codes for CASSSPGLAPMGEQYF. Full variable domain (missing parts from reference TRBV5-1 and TRBJ2-7): KAGVTQTPRYLIKTRGQQVTLSCSPISGHRSVSWYQQTPGQGLQFLFEYFSETQRNKGNFPGRFSGRQFSNSRSEMNVSTLELGDSALYLCASSSPGLAPMGEQYFGPGTRLTVT.

The chain employs TRBV11-2 and TRBJ2-1; D may be TRBD2 (6 bases). Germline CDR1 and CDR2: SGHAT and FQNNGV. CDR3 length equals 13 residues. V lost 6 bases, J lost 0 bases, and 6 bases lay in between. This CDR3 reads CASRDYSYNEQFF. The CDR3 DNA reads TGTGCCAGCAGGGACTACTCCTACAATGAGCAGTTCTTC.

V usage is TRBV19 and J usage is TRBJ2-5; D is uncertain. This CDR3 has 12 residues. Germline V gives CDR1 LNHDA, CDR2 SQIVND (reference sequence). Trimming took off 0 bases at V and 5 bases at J, with 4 bases between the two ends. The CDR3, as DNA: TGTGCCAGTAGTATAGATGCGGAGACCCAGTACTTC. This encodes CASSIDAETQYF.

V gene TRBV5-4 combines with J gene TRBJ2-7, with D possibly matching TRBD1 (6 bases). The CDR3 is made up of 14 amino acids. Looked up from germline, CDR1 is SGHNT and CDR2 is YYREEE (reference sequence). V was pared by 4 bases and J by 2 bases, with 13 bases between. The CDR3 protein is CASSPDRRTYEQYF. The DNA for the CDR3 is TGTGCCAGCAGCCCCGACAGGAGAACCTACGAGCAGTACTTC.

A note on this clone: Mismatch with germline at one junction end may stem from a read error. The J gene is TRBJ1-2, the V gene TRBV7-6; D is unresolved. CDR1 and CDR2 from the germline V gene are SGHVS and FNYEAQ. The CDR3 has 15 residues. The DNA for the CDR3 is TGTGCCAGCAGCTTATTGCAGAGTACTAACAATGGCTACACCTTC. It codes for CASSLLQSTNNGYTF.

This sequence joins TRBV10-3 and TRBJ2-1; 7 nucleotides align to TRBD2. CDR1 is ENHRY, CDR2 SYGVKD, per germline. Trimming cost V 3 bases and J 7 bases; bases outside gene matches: 9. The CDR3 totals 15 residues. The CDR3 is CAISDGGGSSNEQFF. The CDR3 bases are TGTGCCATCAGTGATGGGGGGGGGAGTTCAAATGAGCAGTTCTTC.

J is TRBJ1-2 and V is TRBV9, with 8 bases that match TRBD1. The CDR3 totals 14 residues. Germline values: CDR1 SGDLS, CDR2 YYNGEE. V gave up 4 bases and J gave up 5 bases; unmatched junction bases: 7. The CDR3 is CASSSAQGAYGYTF. The CDR3 DNA reads TGTGCCAGCAGCTCCGCCCAGGGGGCATATGGCTACACCTTC.